This T cell receptor (beta chain) was documented in a study of blood T cells in healthy people across ages. General study results and limits: TCR beta diversity per million T cells fell roughly linearly with age.

Primers used in a second PCR of about 7 to 12 cycles were a sample-barcoded 5' primer and a J-beta primer mix. Every individual sample yielded 2.5 million or more paired-end reads (each containing CDR3). TCRdb re-called the 5' RACE reads through MiXCR, storing one row per CDR3 protein. This table has some 1 million distinct CDR3 sequences, under 55% appearing once. Aged roughly 6 to 100, donors were systemically healthy Caucasians from Russia. The CDR3 contains 11 residues. The germline V gene encodes CDR1 MGHDK and CDR2 SYGVNS. The V end lost 6 bases, the J end lost 3 bases, and 6 bases lay between the germline ends. In regard to this clonotype: Its antigen is as yet unknown.

Sequenced material: blood. The chain carries TRBV25-1 and TRBJ2-7; D call uncertain. The clonotype was recovered from a woman aged 55-69 years in good health. DNA for the CDR3: TGTGCCAGCAGCGACTTCTACGAGCAGTACTTC. Protein product: CASSDFYEQYF.